This TCR beta chain derives from a study of blood T cell repertoires in COVID-19 (dated by TCRdb to 2019 to 2021). In terms of the full investigation: The collaborator samples originated in the United States, Italy and Spain and spanned the acute and convalescent phases of COVID-19. The material from the prospective study consisted of cDNA or gDNA derived from T cells, B-cell-depleted T cells, or PBMCs. The dataset comprised deeply sampled blood TCRbeta repertoires from subjects exposed to, actively infected with, or recovered from COVID-19. The repertoires were released in a freely available public database intended as a resource for research on the immune response to SARS-CoV-2. The samples were drawn from the first 160 participants of the ongoing ImmuneRACE study and from 1,254 subjects provided by 6 global collaborators. Sample metadata almost always included a de-identified subject ID, COVID-19 status, age in years and sex. Where HLA class I and class II types were available, the types were taken from metadata supplied by the sample provider, not from assay-based typing.

For this clone: This clone's antigen is unknown. No per-base quality is available; no much larger clone lies one base away.

The germline V gene (reference sequence) supplies CDR1 LNHDA and CDR2 SQIVND. The CDR3, cysteine through phenylalanine, is 16 amino acids long. Only the CDR3 portion is preserved as DNA: 48 bases, with reading frame beginning at the first base. Trimming takes 5 bases from V and 0 bases from J, and the germline ends sit 15 bases apart. General conclusions and limits of the study: How much clinical and demographic metadata was included differed by source and by participant, and the metadata was provided uncurated.

The immunoSEQ Assay, a bias-controlled multiplex PCR, was used to amplify TCRbeta CDR3 regions from genomic DNA. The published analysis was carried out like this. The number of nucleated cells in each sample was estimated from the amplification of reference gene primers within the assay. To quantify the absolute abundance of each unique TCRbeta CDR3 rearrangement, sequence reads were collapsed and filtered. For each sample, productive Simpson clonality was calculated as the square root of Simpson's diversity index across productive rearrangements. This is the immuneACCESS table as TCRdb keeps it, with only in-frame sequences that have V and J called. A part of the clones is gone; compared with another copy, unresolved V genes explain less than half, and the rest is unexplained. The D gene and trimming were derived from the DNA, and the V and J assignments and clone size from that table. The sample data list some 270,000 clones, and 65% to 85% of these were observed just once. The ten largest clones represent less than 2% of the sample.

A second Seattle source provided samples from volunteer blood donors who had recovered from COVID-19. Collaborating institutions collected whole blood in K2EDTA tubes following their own protocols. For TCRbeta analysis, collaborators shipped samples in one of three forms: frozen whole blood, isolated PBMCs, or DNA extracted from either of those sample types. This chain is built from TRBV19 and TRBJ2-3, and perhaps TRBD1 as D gene, on 6 matching bases. Sequencing was done on a sample of peripheral blood. This receptor was taken from a woman in her thirties or forties who had recovered from COVID-19. The CDR3 region: CASSPRFGQSTDTQYF. Read as DNA, the sequence is TGTGCCAGTAGTCCCCGCTTCGGACAGAGCACAGATACGCAGTATTTT.